Sequencing of this T cell receptor (beta chain) was carried out in a study of cytomegalovirus exposure and HLA in healthy donors. About this clone: Its matching antigen is unknown.

A multiplex PCR was run with 60 Vbeta primers and 13 Jbeta primers. Only in-frame clones appear in the TCRdb table, and some are missing; sequencing was by immunoSEQ multiplex PCR. The sample gives under 150,000 clones, around 72% of which show up once; approximately 1.7% is in the top ten. V lost 4 bases, J lost 0 bases, and 12 bases lay in between. The CDR3 contains 15 residues. Germline assignment: CDR1 SGHNT and CDR2 YENEEA. Study-level findings and limits: In a later analysis, V- and J-gene trimming of beta chains associated with a DCLRE1C missense variant, replicated independently. Several of the most significant clusters appeared linked to common viral pathogens, based on a later analysis.

Healthy bone marrow donors made up the cohort. The TCR sequence derives from a woman between 35 and 50 years old in good health and CMV-seronegative. Sequenced input: PBMCs. This chain joins TRBV11-3 and TRBJ1-1; D is unresolved. CDR3 residues: CASSSAGSMNTEAFF. The CDR3 DNA follows: TGTGCCAGCAGCTCCGCCGGGAGCATGAACACTGAAGCTTTCTTT. Full variable domain (outside the CDR3, taken from reference TRBV11-3 and TRBJ1-1): EAGVVQSPRYKIIEKKQPVAFWCNPISGHNTLYWYLQNLGQGPELLIRYENEEAVDDSQLPKDRFSAERLKGVDSTLKIQPAELGDSAVYLCASSSAGSMNTEAFFGQGTRLTVV.